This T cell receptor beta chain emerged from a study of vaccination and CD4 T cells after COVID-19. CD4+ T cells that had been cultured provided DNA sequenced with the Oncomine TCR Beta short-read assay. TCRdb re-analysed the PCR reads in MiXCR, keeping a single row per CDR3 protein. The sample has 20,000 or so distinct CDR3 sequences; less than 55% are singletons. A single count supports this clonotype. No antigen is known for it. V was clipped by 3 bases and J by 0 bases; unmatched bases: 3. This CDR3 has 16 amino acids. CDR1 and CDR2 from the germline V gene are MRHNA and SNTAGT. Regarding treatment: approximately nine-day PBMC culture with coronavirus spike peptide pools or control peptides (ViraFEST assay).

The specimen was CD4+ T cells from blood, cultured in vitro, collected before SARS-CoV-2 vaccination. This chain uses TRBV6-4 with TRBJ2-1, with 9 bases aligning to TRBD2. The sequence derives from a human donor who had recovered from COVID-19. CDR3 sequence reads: CASSELSGSSYNEQFF. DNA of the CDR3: TGTGCCAGCAGTGAACTTAGCGGGAGCTCCTACAATGAGCAGTTCTTC.